Presented here are 18 T cell receptor beta chains from one specimen sequenced in a study of T-cell memory formation after mild COVID-19. MiXCR, run by TCRdb on the 5' RACE reads, gives a single entry per CDR3 protein. The top ten clones hold approximately 2% of a sample with about 200,000 distinct CDR3 sequences, under 20% of them seen once. The sample taken for sequencing was PBMCs or a T cell subset sorted from them (not recorded which). Receptors were obtained from an adult woman who had mild COVID-19 (a few samples of this study predate the infection). Cell type and time point are not known.

The rearrangement links TRBV19 to TRBJ2-3, with a tentative D call TRBD2 (5 bases). The ends were cut back, 10 bases at V and 1 base at J, with 15 bases in the middle. The CDR3 runs 14 residues. Germline V gene data show CDR1 as LNHDA and CDR2 as SQIVND (reference sequence). CDR3 loop: CATHPRAGTDTQYF. CDR3 nucleotides: TGTGCCACCCACCCGAGGGCCGGCACAGATACGCAGTATTTT.

J is TRBJ1-2 and V is TRBV4-2, with D maybe TRBD1 (5 bases). There are 15 residues in the CDR3. V shed 0 bases and J shed 3 bases, with 11 bases lying between them. The V gene's germline CDR1 is LGHNA and CDR2 YNFKEQ. The CDR3 protein is CASSQEAGADYGYTF. DNA of the CDR3: TGTGCCAGCAGCCAAGAGGCCGGGGCCGACTATGGCTACACCTTC.

The genes are TRBV4-3 and TRBJ2-7; 9 nucleotides line up with TRBD1. J lost 3 bases, V lost 3 bases, and 9 bases had no gene match. The CDR3 has 16 amino acids. From germline, CDR1 is LGHNA and CDR2 YSLEER. The CDR3, as DNA: TGCGCCAGCAGCCAGACCACAGGGGGCCTCATCTACGAGCAGTACTTC. Residues: CASSQTTGGLIYEQYF.

This clonotype was counted many times. The CDR3 region is CASSTRDNIHNEQFF. CDR3 bases: TGTGCCAGCTCAACACGGGACAATATTCACAATGAGCAGTTCTTC. The gene calls are TRBV18 and TRBJ2-1; TRBD1 is a possible D gene (6 bases). Trimming removed 5 bases from V and 5 bases from J, with 16 bases in between. Looked up from germline, CDR1 is KGHSH and CDR2 is LQKENI. CDR3 length: 15 residues.

This clonotype was seen more than once but under ten times. The genes are TRBV24-1 and TRBJ2-6; D unresolved. Germline V gives CDR1 KGHDR, CDR2 SFDVKD. Trimming removed 3 bases at V and 0 bases at J, with 8 bases between. The CDR3 sequence is 16 residues long. The CDR3 DNA is TGTGCCACCAGTGATCATCCACACTCTGGGGCCAACGTCCTGACTTTC. This sequence encodes CATSDHPHSGANVLTF.

This clonotype was counted a single time. The CDR3 here is CASSFKGGEGYTGELFF. In DNA, the CDR3 is TGTGCCAGCAGCTTTAAGGGGGGAGAAGGGTACACCGGGGAGCTGTTTTTT. The V call is TRBV7-3, the J call TRBJ2-2; either TRBD1 or TRBD2 may supply D (6 bases each). The V and J ends lost 3 bases and 3 bases respectively, with 17 bases between them. The V gene's germline CDR1 is SGHTA and CDR2 FQGTGA. CDR3 length: 17 amino acids.

The chain joins TRBV20-1 to TRBJ2-1; D not resolved. The V end lost 3 bases, the J end lost 6 bases, and 9 bases lay between the germline ends. The germline V gene has CDR1 DFQATT and CDR2 SNEGSKA (reference sequence). The CDR3 is 12 amino acids. The CDR3, as DNA: TGCAGTGCTAGCAAGGGTACCAATGAGCAGTTCTTC. It is translated as CSASKGTNEQFF.

The genes are TRBV27 and TRBJ1-1, with 8 bases that match TRBD1. This CDR3 region has 14 residues. V shed 6 bases, J shed 5 bases, and the junction held 8 bases outside the gene matches. CDR1 and CDR2 (germline): MNHEY, SMNVEV (reference sequence). The CDR3 region is CASRPDRGGTEAFF. The CDR3 DNA is TGTGCCAGCAGACCAGACAGGGGCGGAACTGAAGCTTTCTTT.

The chain is built from TRBV27 and TRBJ2-3; 11 bases agree with TRBD2. Losses at the gene ends were 2 bases for V and 7 bases for J; bases not matched to a gene: 5. The CDR3 spans 15 residues. The germline V gene has CDR1 MNHEY and CDR2 SMNVEV (reference sequence). The CDR3 bases are TGTGCCAGCAGTTTAAGGCTAGCGGGGGGAAATACGCAGTATTTT. Protein sequence: CASSLRLAGGNTQYF.

The V call is TRBV3-1, the J call TRBJ2-5; D ambiguous. This CDR3 region has 14 residues. Germline loops: CDR1 LGHDT, CDR2 YNNKEL (reference sequence). V was pared by 8 bases and J by 2 bases, with 15 bases between. CDR3 sequence reads: CASGPGSSQETQYF. In DNA form, the CDR3 reads TGTGCCAGCGGCCCCGGAAGTAGTCAAGAGACCCAGTACTTC.

This clonotype was recorded a few times. The chain carries TRBV2 and TRBJ2-1, with TRBD2 identical over 10 bases. The germline gives CDR1 SNHLY, CDR2 FYNNEI. Trimming removed 7 bases from V and 1 base from J; junction bases left unmatched: 4. The CDR3 contains 15 residues. The CDR3 spells CASMVAGGSYNEQFF. DNA of the CDR3: TGTGCCAGCATGGTAGCGGGAGGATCCTACAATGAGCAGTTCTTC.

The V gene is TRBV5-1, the J gene TRBJ1-1, with D maybe TRBD1 (6 bases). The CDR3 extends over 15 amino acids. The V gene's germline CDR1 is SGHRS and CDR2 YFSETQ. Trimming shortened V by 3 bases and J by 1 base, and 13 bases separated the two germline ends. CDR3 bases: TGCGCCAGCAGCTACCCCCTGGACAGGAACACTGAAGCTTTCTTT. Its translation: CASSYPLDRNTEAFF.

V and J are TRBV11-2 and TRBJ2-2; D might be TRBD2 (6 bases). V lost 0 bases and J 1 base, leaving 12 bases between the germline ends. The CDR3 is 17 residues long. Looked up from germline, CDR1 is SGHAT and CDR2 is FQNNGV. The CDR3 is CASSLELRTMNTGELFF. For the CDR3, the DNA is TGTGCCAGCAGCTTAGAATTAAGGACTATGAACACCGGGGAGCTGTTTTTT.

The chain is built from TRBV5-1 and TRBJ1-1; 9 bases match TRBD1. CDR3 length: 15 amino acids. Per germline, CDR1 SGHRS and CDR2 YFSETQ. V gave up 2 bases and J gave up 5 bases; unmatched junction bases: 7. The CDR3 protein is CASSLQQGAWTEAFF. Written as DNA, the CDR3 is TGCGCCAGCAGCTTACAACAGGGGGCGTGGACTGAAGCTTTCTTT. Filled out from reference TRBV5-1 and TRBJ1-1, the complete variable domain reads KAGVTQTPRYLIKTRGQQVTLSCSPISGHRSVSWYQQTPGQGLQFLFEYFSETQRNKGNFPGRFSGRQFSNSRSEMNVSTLELGDSALYLCASSLQQGAWTEAFFGQGTRLTVV.

Many counts were recorded for this clonotype. CDR3 nucleotide sequence: TGCAGCGTTGAAGAACAGGTTGAGCAGTTCTTC. This sequence encodes CSVEEQVEQFF. The gene calls are TRBV29-1 and TRBJ2-1; D might be TRBD1 (5 bases). The CDR3 covers 11 residues. Germline V gene lookup returns CDR1 SQVTM and CDR2 ANQGSEA. V shed 0 bases and J shed 9 bases, with 6 bases lying between them.

A few counts support this clonotype. The genes are TRBV18 and TRBJ2-7; TRBD2 might be the D (5 bases). Germline V gives CDR1 KGHSH, CDR2 LQKENI. CDR3 length: 14 residues. Trimming took off 1 base at V and 0 bases at J, with 7 bases between the two ends. CDR3 bases: TGTGCCAGCTCACCACGTCGGGACTCCTACGAGCAGTACTTC. Translation gives CASSPRRDSYEQYF.

There are a few counts of this clonotype. The gene calls are TRBV12-3 or TRBV12-4 and TRBJ2-2; D unresolved. The CDR3 sequence is 13 residues long. V was clipped by 2 bases and J by 4 bases, with 5 bases between them. The CDR3 DNA reads TGTGCCAGCAGTTTATGGGGCACCGGGGAGCTGTTTTTT. It translates to CASSLWGTGELFF.

The chain employs TRBV4-1 and TRBJ1-2; 8 nucleotides line up with TRBD1. The length of the CDR3 is 17 residues. The ends lost 3 bases at V and 12 bases at J; junction bases unmatched: 21. Germline V gives CDR1 MGHRA, CDR2 YSYEKL. The CDR3 loop is CASSHVLLGGTGLTNTF. CDR3 nucleotide sequence: TGCGCCAGCAGCCACGTATTATTGGGAGGGACAGGCCTCACGAACACCTTC.